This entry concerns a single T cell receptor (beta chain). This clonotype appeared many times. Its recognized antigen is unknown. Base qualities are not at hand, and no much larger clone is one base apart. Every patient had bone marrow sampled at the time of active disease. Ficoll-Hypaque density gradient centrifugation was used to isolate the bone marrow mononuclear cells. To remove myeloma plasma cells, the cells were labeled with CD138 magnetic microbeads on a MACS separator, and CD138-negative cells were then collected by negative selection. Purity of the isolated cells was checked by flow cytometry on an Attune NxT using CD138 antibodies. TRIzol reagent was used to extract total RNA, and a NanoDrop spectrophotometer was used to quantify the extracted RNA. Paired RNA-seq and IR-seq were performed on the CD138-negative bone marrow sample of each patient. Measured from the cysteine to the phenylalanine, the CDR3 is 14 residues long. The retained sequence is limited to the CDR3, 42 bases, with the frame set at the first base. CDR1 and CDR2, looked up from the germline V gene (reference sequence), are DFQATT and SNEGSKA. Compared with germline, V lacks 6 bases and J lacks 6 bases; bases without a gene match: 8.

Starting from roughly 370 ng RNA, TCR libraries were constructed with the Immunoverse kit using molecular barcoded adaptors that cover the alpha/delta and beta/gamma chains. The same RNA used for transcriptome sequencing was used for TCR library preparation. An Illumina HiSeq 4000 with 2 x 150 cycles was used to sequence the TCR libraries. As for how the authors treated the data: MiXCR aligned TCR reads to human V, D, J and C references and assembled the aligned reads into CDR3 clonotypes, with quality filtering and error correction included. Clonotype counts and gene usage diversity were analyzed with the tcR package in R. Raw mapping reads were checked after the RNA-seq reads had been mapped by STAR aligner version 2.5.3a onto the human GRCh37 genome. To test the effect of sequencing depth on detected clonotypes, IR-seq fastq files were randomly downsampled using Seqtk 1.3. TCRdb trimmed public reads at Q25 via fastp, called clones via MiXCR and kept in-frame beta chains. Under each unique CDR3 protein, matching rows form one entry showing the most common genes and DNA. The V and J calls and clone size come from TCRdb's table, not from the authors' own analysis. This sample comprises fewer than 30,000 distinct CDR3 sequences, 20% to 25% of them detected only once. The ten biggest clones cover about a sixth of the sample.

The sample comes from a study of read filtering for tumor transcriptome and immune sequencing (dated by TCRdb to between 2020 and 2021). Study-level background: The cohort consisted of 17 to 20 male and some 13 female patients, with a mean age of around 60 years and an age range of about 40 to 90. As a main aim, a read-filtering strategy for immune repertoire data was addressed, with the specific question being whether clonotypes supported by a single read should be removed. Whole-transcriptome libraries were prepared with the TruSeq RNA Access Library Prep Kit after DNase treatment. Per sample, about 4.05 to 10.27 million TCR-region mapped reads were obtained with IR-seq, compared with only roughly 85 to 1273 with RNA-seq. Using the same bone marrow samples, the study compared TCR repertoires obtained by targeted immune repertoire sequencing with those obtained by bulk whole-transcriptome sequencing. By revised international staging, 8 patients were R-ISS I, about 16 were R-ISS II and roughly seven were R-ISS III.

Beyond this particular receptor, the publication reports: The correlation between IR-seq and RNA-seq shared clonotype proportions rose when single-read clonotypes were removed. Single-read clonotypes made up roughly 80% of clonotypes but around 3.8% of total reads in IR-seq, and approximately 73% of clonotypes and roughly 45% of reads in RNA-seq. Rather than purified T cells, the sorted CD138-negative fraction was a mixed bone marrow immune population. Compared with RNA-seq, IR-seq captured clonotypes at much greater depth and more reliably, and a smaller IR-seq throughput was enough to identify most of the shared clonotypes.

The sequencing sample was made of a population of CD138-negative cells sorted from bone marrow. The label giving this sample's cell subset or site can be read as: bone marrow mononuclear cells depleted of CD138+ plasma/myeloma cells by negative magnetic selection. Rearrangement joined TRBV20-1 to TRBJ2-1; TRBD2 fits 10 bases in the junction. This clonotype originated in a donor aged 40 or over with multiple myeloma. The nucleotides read TGCAGTGCGCCCCGGGCTAGCGGGAGCAATGAGCAGTTCTTC. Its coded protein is CSAPRASGSNEQFF.